A single sample gave rise to the 20 T cell receptor beta chains below, sequenced in a study of long-term antiretroviral therapy in people with HIV. Survey level was the resolution at which the v3.0 immunoSEQ assay ran. Only in-frame clones appear in the TCRdb table, and some are missing; sequencing was by immunoSEQ multiplex PCR. The sample consists of 35,000 or so clones, 83% of them appearing once. The sequences come from unsorted PBMCs, collected 0.4 years before starting antiretroviral therapy. The source of these receptors is a young man with HIV.

CDR3 sequence (DNA): TGCGCCAGCAGCGCCGGGACACACTATAATTCACCCCTCCACTTT. This encodes CASSAGTHYNSPLHF. This rearrangement joins TRBV5-1 to TRBJ1-6; weak D call: TRBD1 (6 bases). The V gene's germline CDR1 is SGHRS and CDR2 YFSETQ. Trimming shortened V by 4 bases and J by 3 bases, and 11 bases separated the two germline ends. This CDR3 is 15 amino acids long.

The V and J genes are TRBV30 and TRBJ1-4; no firm D call. V dropped 6 bases and J dropped 8 bases, with 16 bases sitting between them. This CDR3 spans 13 amino acids. Per germline, CDR1 GTSNPN and CDR2 SVGIG (reference sequence). The CDR3 region has the DNA TGTGCCTGCTTACATAGAACTGGGGAAAAACTGTTTTTT. It specifies CACLHRTGEKLFF.

The V and J genes are TRBV7-9 and TRBJ1-3; no definite D call. Germline loops: CDR1 SEHNR, CDR2 FQNEAQ (reference sequence). This CDR3 is built from 15 residues. V lost 5 bases and J lost 2, with 13 bases in between. CDR3 protein: CASSKGWLTGNTIYF. In DNA, the CDR3 is TGTGCCAGCAGCAAAGGCTGGTTAACTGGAAACACCATATATTTT.

This sequence joins TRBV11-2 and TRBJ1-1, with 7 bases matching TRBD1. V lost 4 bases to trimming and J lost 0 bases; unmatched junction nucleotides: 8. The CDR3 covers 16 residues. CDR1 is SGHAT and CDR2 is FQNNGV in the germline V gene. CDR3 in amino acids: CASSWATGPMNTEAFF. The CDR3 DNA reads as TGTGCCAGCAGCTGGGCGACAGGGCCCATGAACACTGAAGCTTTCTTT.

This chain joins TRBV5-1 and TRBJ2-3; maybe TRBD1 (7 bases). Trimming pared 4 bases from V and 4 bases from J, leaving 16 bases between. Germline CDR1 reads SGHRS; CDR2 reads YFSETQ. The CDR3 sequence is 15 residues long. The CDR3 DNA reads as TGCGCCAGCAGCGGGAGGACCGACAGGGCAGATACGCAGTATTTT. Protein product: CASSGRTDRADTQYF.

The rearrangement uses TRBV2 and TRBJ2-2; a weak D match, TRBD1 (5 bases). V was cut by 4 bases and J by 3 bases, with 12 bases left in between. This CDR3 region has 15 residues. Germline CDR1 and CDR2: SNHLY and FYNNEI. DNA for the CDR3: TGTGCCAGCAGTGTGGCTAAGGGGCACACCGGGGAGCTGTTTTTT. Translated, it gives CASSVAKGHTGELFF.

The chain joins TRBV30 to TRBJ2-3; D gene unclear. The V gene's germline CDR1 is GTSNPN and CDR2 SVGIG (reference sequence). The CDR3 loop spans 13 amino acids. V was clipped by 7 bases and J by 0 bases, with 11 bases between them. CDR3 loop: CALESGSTDTQYF. Written as DNA, the CDR3 is TGTGCCTTAGAGTCGGGTAGCACAGATACGCAGTATTTT.

The gene calls are TRBV19 and TRBJ2-1; 8 bases are shared with TRBD1. V trimming: 2 bases; J trimming: 6 bases; junction bases outside the gene matches: 3. Germline V gene data show CDR1 as LNHDA and CDR2 as SQIVND (reference sequence). The CDR3 consists of 14 residues. The CDR3: CASSIQGAANEQFF. In nucleotides, the CDR3 is TGTGCCAGTAGTATACAGGGGGCGGCCAATGAGCAGTTCTTC. Full variable domain (missing parts from reference TRBV19 and TRBJ2-1): DGGITQSPKYLFRKEGQNVTLSCEQNLNHDAMYWYRQDPGQGLRLIYYSQIVNDFQKGDIAEGYSVSREKKESFPLTVTSAQKNPTAFYLCASSIQGAANEQFFGPGTRLTVL.

The table lists this clone with a few counts. J is TRBJ2-1 and V is TRBV20-1; the D gene is possibly TRBD2 (6 bases). Germline V CDR1 and CDR2: DFQATT, SNEGSKA (reference sequence). This CDR3 has 11 residues. Trimming took 5 bases from V and 9 from J, leaving 11 bases between them. The DNA for the CDR3 is TGCAGTGCTCCCCTAGCGAGTGAGCAGTTCTTC. Translating gives CSAPLASEQFF.

V and J are TRBV5-8 and TRBJ2-6; 8 nucleotides line up with TRBD1. The J segment lost 0 bases and the V segment lost 4 bases, leaving 9 bases of the junction unmatched. Per germline, CDR1 SGHTS and CDR2 YDEGEE. The CDR3 spans 18 residues. CDR3 residues: CASSDPGQAYSGANVLTF. Written as DNA, the CDR3 is TGTGCCAGCAGCGACCCGGGACAGGCCTACTCTGGGGCCAACGTCCTGACTTTC.

The chain has TRBV5-6 and TRBJ1-5, with D perhaps TRBD1 (5 bases). The CDR3 extends over 13 amino acids. The germline V gene encodes CDR1 SGHDT and CDR2 YYEEEE. The CDR3 loop is CGSAQGLAQPQHF. In DNA form, the CDR3 reads TGTGGGTCAGCCCAGGGATTGGCTCAGCCCCAGCATTTT.

The gene calls are TRBV27 and TRBJ2-2; 11 bases agree with TRBD1. Per germline, CDR1 MNHEY and CDR2 SMNVEV (reference sequence). This CDR3 region has 15 residues. J was trimmed by 7 bases and V by 7 bases; bases with no gene match: 8. CDR3 sequence reads: CASTWDRGVVGELFF. In nucleotides, the CDR3 is TGTGCCAGCACCTGGGACAGGGGGGTGGTCGGGGAGCTGTTTTTT.

V usage is TRBV11-2 and J usage is TRBJ2-5; either TRBD1 or TRBD2 may supply D (6 bases each). The CDR3 contains 15 residues. Between the trimmed V and J ends, which lost 4 bases and 5 bases, there was a span of 17 bases. Germline V gives CDR1 SGHAT, CDR2 FQNNGV. The CDR3 nucleotides are TGTGCCAGCAGCTGGGGGGCCCGCACAGAGGAGACCCAGTACTTC. Translating it yields CASSWGARTEETQYF.

This clone was recorded only once. This chain connects TRBV10-3 to TRBJ1-4; TRBD1 agrees at 10 bases. Germline-derived CDR1 and CDR2 are ENHRY and SYGVKD. The CDR3 extends over 15 amino acids. Trimming removed 4 bases from V and 5 bases from J; junction bases left unmatched: 4. The CDR3 protein is CAISAGTGVNEKLFF. The CDR3 DNA reads TGTGCCATCAGTGCCGGGACAGGGGTGAATGAAAAACTGTTTTTT.

This chain connects TRBV27 to TRBJ1-5; no definite D call. This CDR3 is 18 amino acids long. Germline loops: CDR1 MNHEY, CDR2 SMNVEV (reference sequence). V lost 3 bases and J 0 bases, leaving 18 bases between the germline ends. The CDR3 DNA follows: TGTGCCAGCAGTTTCAGCTCTCCTGGGCTCTATAGCAATCAGCCCCAGCATTTT. It is translated as CASSFSSPGLYSNQPQHF.

This rearrangement joins TRBV19 to TRBJ2-3; D is unresolved. In germline, CDR1 is LNHDA, CDR2 SQIVND (reference sequence). The CDR3 is 14 amino acids. V was clipped by 6 bases and J by 1 base, with 11 bases between them. The DNA for the CDR3 is TGTGCCAGTAGCTTATTCTCGCGCACAGATACGCAGTATTTT. This codes for CASSLFSRTDTQYF. Full variable domain (remainder filled in from reference TRBV19 and TRBJ2-3): DGGITQSPKYLFRKEGQNVTLSCEQNLNHDAMYWYRQDPGQGLRLIYYSQIVNDFQKGDIAEGYSVSREKKESFPLTVTSAQKNPTAFYLCASSLFSRTDTQYFGPGTRLTVL.

This chain joins TRBV2 and TRBJ2-2; 7 bases fit TRBD2. The V gene end was trimmed by 8 bases and the J gene end by 1 base; junction bases not matched to a gene: 4. This CDR3 is 14 amino acids long. CDR1 SNHLY and CDR2 FYNNEI come from the germline V gene. CDR3 loop: CASGDYLNTGELFF. The CDR3 DNA reads as TGTGCCAGCGGGGACTACCTGAACACCGGGGAGCTGTTTTTT.

This clone is a singleton in its sample. The CDR3 loop reads CASSHANEQFF. The CDR3 DNA sequence: TGTGCCAGCAGCCACGCCAATGAGCAGTTCTTC. J is TRBJ2-1 and V is TRBV14; no firm D call. The V end lost 3 bases, the J end lost 6 bases, and 3 bases lay between the germline ends. Germline V gene lookup returns CDR1 SGHDN and CDR2 FVKESK. The length of the CDR3 is 11 residues. Supplemented by reference TRBV14 and TRBJ2-1, the full variable domain reads EAGVTQFPSHSVIEKGQTVTLRCDPISGHDNLYWYRRVMGKEIKFLLHFVKESKQDESGMPNNRFLAERTGGTYSTLKVQPAELEDSGVYFCASSHANEQFFGPGTRLTVL.

This sequence joins TRBV27 and TRBJ2-3; 9 bases are shared with TRBD2. The germline V gene encodes CDR1 MNHEY and CDR2 SMNVEV (reference sequence). The CDR3 is 14 residues long. Trimming removed 6 bases from V and 4 bases from J; junction bases left unmatched: 5. CDR3 protein: CASRILAGSDTQYF. In nucleotides, the CDR3 is TGTGCCAGCAGAATACTAGCGGGTTCAGATACGCAGTATTTT.

The chain recombines TRBV5-6 with TRBJ2-7; 8 nucleotides align to TRBD1. The V gene's germline CDR1 is SGHDT and CDR2 YYEEEE. The ends lost 4 bases at V and 4 bases at J; junction bases unmatched: 13. The CDR3 is made up of 16 amino acids. DNA for the CDR3: TGTGCCAGCAGCGGGACAGGTCGGGTGGGGTTATACGAGCAGTACTTC. Encoded protein: CASSGTGRVGLYEQYF.